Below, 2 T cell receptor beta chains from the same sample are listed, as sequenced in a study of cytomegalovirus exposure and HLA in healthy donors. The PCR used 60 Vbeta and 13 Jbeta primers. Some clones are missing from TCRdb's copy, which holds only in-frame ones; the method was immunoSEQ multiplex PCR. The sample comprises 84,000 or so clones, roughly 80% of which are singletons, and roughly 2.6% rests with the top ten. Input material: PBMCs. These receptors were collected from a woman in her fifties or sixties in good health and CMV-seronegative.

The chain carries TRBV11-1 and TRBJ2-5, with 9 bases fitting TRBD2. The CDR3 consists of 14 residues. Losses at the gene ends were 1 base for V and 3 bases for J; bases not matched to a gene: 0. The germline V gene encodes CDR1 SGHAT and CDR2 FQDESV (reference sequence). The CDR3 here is CASSLVAGEETQYF. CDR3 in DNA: TGTGCCAGCAGCTTAGTAGCGGGAGAAGAGACCCAGTACTTC.

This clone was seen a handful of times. The CDR3 bases are TGTGCCAGCAGTGACTGGGGACAGCTAGAAGCTTTCTTT. Amino acids: CASSDWGQLEAFF. The genes are TRBV6-1 and TRBJ1-1; 7 nucleotides line up with TRBD1. The CDR3 contains 13 residues. Unmatched junction bases numbered 6, after V lost 3 bases and J lost 8 bases. In germline, CDR1 is MNHNS, CDR2 SASEGT.